The clone carrying this T cell receptor (beta chain) occurred once. The entry originates in a study of PD-L1 blockade in urothelial cancer. Germline lookup yields CDR1 SGHKS and CDR2 YYEKEE (reference sequence). This CDR3 has 17 residues. V trimming: 4 bases; J trimming: 0 bases; junction bases outside the gene matches: 6. Time point here: pretreatment peripheral blood. The assay was immunoSEQ multiplex PCR, and TCRdb's table has in-frame clones only and misses some. Counted here are about 38,000 clones, around 85% occurring once; the ten biggest clones make up over 12%. Source: PBMCs, taken around atezolizumab (anti-PD-L1) treatment. The origin of this receptor is an elderly man with urothelial cancer. This sequence joins TRBV5-5 and TRBJ2-1; TRBD2 agrees at 11 bases. For the CDR3, the DNA is TGTGCCAGCAGCGCGGGACTAGCGGCCTTCTCCTACAATGAGCAGTTCTTC. Protein sequence: CASSAGLAAFSYNEQFF.